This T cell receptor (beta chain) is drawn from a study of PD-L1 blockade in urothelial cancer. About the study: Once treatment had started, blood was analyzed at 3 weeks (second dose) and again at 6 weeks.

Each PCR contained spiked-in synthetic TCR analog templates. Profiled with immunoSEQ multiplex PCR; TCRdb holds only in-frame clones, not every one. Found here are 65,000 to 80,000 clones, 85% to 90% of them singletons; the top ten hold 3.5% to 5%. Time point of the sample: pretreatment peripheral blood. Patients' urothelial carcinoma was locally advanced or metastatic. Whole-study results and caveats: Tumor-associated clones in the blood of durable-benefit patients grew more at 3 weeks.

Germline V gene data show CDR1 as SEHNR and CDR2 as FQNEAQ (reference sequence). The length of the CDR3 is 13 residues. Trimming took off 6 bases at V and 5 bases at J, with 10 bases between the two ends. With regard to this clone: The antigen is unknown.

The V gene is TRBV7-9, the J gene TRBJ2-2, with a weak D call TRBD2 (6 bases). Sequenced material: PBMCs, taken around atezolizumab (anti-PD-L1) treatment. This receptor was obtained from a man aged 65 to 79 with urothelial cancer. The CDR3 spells CASRIAETGELFF. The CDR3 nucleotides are TGTGCCAGCAGGATAGCGGAGACCGGGGAGCTGTTTTTT.